The 6 T cell receptor beta chains below all came from one sample that was sequenced in a study of patients and donors after allogeneic stem cell transplantation. Via MiXCR, TCRdb re-called the RT-PCR reads, giving one row per CDR3 protein. The data contain hundreds of thousands of distinct CDR3 sequences, approximately 16% of them singletons. The sequencing sample was made of blood, either unsorted or a sorted T cell fraction (not recorded which). The receptor source for this set is a human donor who was either an allogeneic HSCT recipient or a stem cell or donor lymphocyte infusion donor (not recorded which). It is not recorded whose cells these are; they may come from a transplant donor.

This rearrangement joins TRBV3-1 to TRBJ1-5, with D possibly TRBD1 on 5 matching bases. The V gene lost 3 bases and the J gene lost 2 bases, with 11 bases spanning the gap. The CDR3 sequence is 15 residues long. Germline CDR1 and CDR2: LGHDT and YNNKEL (reference sequence). CDR3 sequence (DNA): TGTGCCAGCAGCCAGGGGGTGGCCGGCAATCAGCCCCAGCATTTT. Protein: CASSQGVAGNQPQHF.

V is TRBV12-3 or TRBV12-4 and J is TRBJ2-2, with D possibly being TRBD2 (6 bases). Trimming removed 7 bases at V and 5 bases at J, with 14 bases between. This CDR3 comprises 14 residues. The CDR3 DNA reads as TGTGCCAGCACCCGGGACTTAAAGACCGGGGAGCTGTTTTTT. Amino acid sequence: CASTRDLKTGELFF.

This sequence joins TRBV30 and TRBJ1-5; the D is unclear. Germline V gives CDR1 GTSNPN, CDR2 SVGIG (reference sequence). V was cut by 2 bases and J by 0 bases, with 11 bases left in between. CDR3 size: 15 residues. The CDR3, as DNA: TGTGCCTGGAGTCCCAGACGGGGTAGCAATCAGCCCCAGCATTTT. Protein product: CAWSPRRGSNQPQHF.

In regard to this clonotype: This may come from a read error, since a much larger clone is one base off. This CDR3 reads CASSLGNYNSPLHF. In DNA form, the CDR3 reads TGTGCCAGCAGCTTAGGAAACTATAATTCACCCCTCCACTTT. The J gene is TRBJ1-6, the V gene TRBV9, with D unclear. There are 14 residues in the CDR3. The V and J ends lost 4 bases and 3 bases respectively, with 8 bases between them. The germline gives CDR1 SGDLS, CDR2 YYNGEE.

This clonotype was detected a few times. The chain links TRBV30 to TRBJ2-1, with a possible D match to TRBD1 (6 bases). The germline gives CDR1 GTSNPN, CDR2 SVGIG (reference sequence). This CDR3 spans 16 amino acids. Trimming removed 2 bases at V and 6 bases at J, with 20 bases between. This chain's CDR3 is CAWSSRARGAFNEQFF. In DNA form, the CDR3 reads TGTGCCTGGAGTAGCCGAGCCAGGGGCGCATTCAATGAGCAGTTCTTC. Drawing the rest from reference TRBV30 and TRBJ2-1, the complete variable domain is SQTIHQWPATLVQPVGSPLSLECTVEGTSNPNLYWYRQAAGRGLQLLFYSVGIGQISSEVPQNLSASRPQDRQFILSSKKLLLSDSGFYLCAWSSRARGAFNEQFFGPGTRLTVL.

The rearrangement links TRBV20-1 to TRBJ2-5; the D gene is possibly TRBD2 (7 bases). From germline, CDR1 is DFQATT and CDR2 SNEGSKA (reference sequence). This CDR3 contains 14 residues. Trimming shortened V by 0 bases and J by 4 bases, and 12 bases separated the two germline ends. CDR3 loop: CSARDVGGGETQYF. The CDR3 region has the DNA TGCAGTGCTAGAGATGTAGGGGGGGGAGAGACCCAGTACTTC.